This record concerns one TCR beta chain sequence. The record originates from a study of CD8+ T cells in alopecia areata. Extracted RNA was reverse transcribed into cDNA, the sequencing template. This table comes from immunoSEQ multiplex PCR, and its TCRdb copy is limited to in-frame clones, with some not included. The data contain 150,000 or so clones, about 90% of them singletons. The germline gives CDR1 SQVTM, CDR2 ANQGSEA. This CDR3 contains 10 residues. V dropped 4 bases and J dropped 6 bases, with 7 bases sitting between them. Starting from PBMCs, sorting isolated CD4+ and CD8+ T cells. This sequence was found in a human donor with alopecia areata. This material consisted of CD8+ T cells sorted from blood, taken at week 0. The chain joins TRBV29-1 to TRBJ2-7, with D possibly called TRBD1 or TRBD2 (6 bases each). As DNA, the CDR3 is TGCAGCGTTGGGGGGGCCGAGCAGTACTTC. Its protein product is CSVGGAEQYF.